This TCR gamma chain is drawn from a study of γδ T cells in repeated Plasmodium falciparum infection. TCRdb re-identified clones in the multiplex PCR reads via CATT. The data contain approximately 28,000 gamma-chain clones, 3% of them singletons. Bulk repertoires came from Vgamma9/Vdelta2+ or Vdelta2-negative gammadelta T cells flow-sorted from PBMC. The V gene's germline CDR1 is EGSTGY and CDR2 YDSYTSSV. The CDR3 runs 14 residues. Concerning this clone itself: TCRdb lists the protein of a much larger clone for this DNA, which differs at residue 3, so this is likely a read error; the protein given here is translated from the DNA itself.

Specimen: gamma-delta T cells from blood. The clonotype originates from a pool of human donors (malaria-infected and uninfected, not separated). The V call is TRGV4, the J call TRGJ1 or TRGJ2. As TCRdb names no J gene, one was assigned here on the basis of a DNA match to germline. The chain's CDR3 is CAIWAPVGGYKKLF. As DNA, the CDR3 is TGTGCCATCTGGGCCCCGGTCGGAGGCTATAAGAAACTCTTT.